These T cell receptor beta chains were read from a single sample in a study of T cells in Graves' hyperthyroidism and ophthalmopathy. Each CDR3 protein gets one entry after TCRdb re-called the multiplex PCR reads with MiXCR. Here the sample spans some 720,000 distinct CDR3 sequences, around 17% being singletons. The sequencing input was blood. The receptors come from a young man with Graves' hyperthyroidism. The CDR3 runs from the conserved cysteine through the conserved F or W. A D gene is named only where the DNA matches it firmly.

j_call v_call d_call cdr3_aa
TRBJ2-7 TRBV11-2 NA CASSPGQGEQYF
TRBJ2-7 TRBV20-1 NA CSARGGRASETYEQYF
TRBJ1-2 TRBV24-1 NA CATSDYNYGYTF
TRBJ2-1 TRBV29-1 TRBD1 CSTHGTGRDNEQFF
TRBJ1-2 TRBV28 TRBD1 CASSPPPAGGHGYTF
TRBJ1-1 TRBV6-1 NA CASSVGTRNTEAFF
TRBJ2-1 TRBV20-1 TRBD2 CSLLAGLYNEQFF
TRBJ1-1 TRBV9 NA CASSVAASTEAFF
TRBJ2-3 TRBV5-1 NA CASSLDRRTDTQYF
TRBJ1-2 TRBV3-1 TRBD1 CASSQGSGQGDGYTF
TRBJ2-3 TRBV5-1 NA CASSLGNGGAPDTQYF